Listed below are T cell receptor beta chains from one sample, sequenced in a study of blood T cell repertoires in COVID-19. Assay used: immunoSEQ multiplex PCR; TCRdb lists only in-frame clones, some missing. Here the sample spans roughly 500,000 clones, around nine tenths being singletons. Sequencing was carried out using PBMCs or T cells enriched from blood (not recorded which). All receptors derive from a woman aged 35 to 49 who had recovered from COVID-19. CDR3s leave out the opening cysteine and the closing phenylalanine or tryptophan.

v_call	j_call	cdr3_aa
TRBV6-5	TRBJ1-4	ASSYRRDNEKLF
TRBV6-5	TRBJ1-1	ASSPDPGESRAF
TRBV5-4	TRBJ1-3	ASSGDLRSGNTIY
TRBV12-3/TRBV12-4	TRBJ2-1	ASRLVDYEQF
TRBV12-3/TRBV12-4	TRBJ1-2	ASSFPGGLDYT
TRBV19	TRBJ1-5	ATRRLAESNQPQH
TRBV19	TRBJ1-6	ASTPGAGSNSPLH
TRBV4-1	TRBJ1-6	ASSPLGSRSYNSPLH
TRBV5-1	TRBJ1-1	ASGQGGDTEAF
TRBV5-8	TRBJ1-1	ASSLAGFTEAF
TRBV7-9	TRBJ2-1	ASSYGGWEQF
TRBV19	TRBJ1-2	ASGPDSSGGYT
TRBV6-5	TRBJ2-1	ASVGGGEQF
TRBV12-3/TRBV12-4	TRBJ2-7	ASSLESYEQY
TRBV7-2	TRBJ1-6	ASSLGRGQGGSPLH
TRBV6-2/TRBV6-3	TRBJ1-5	ASSYVWGVNSNQPQH
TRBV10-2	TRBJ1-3	ASSSTGGDLSGNTIY
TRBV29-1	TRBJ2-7	SVGIRDGGEQY
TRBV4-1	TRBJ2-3	ASSLTSGRGDTQY
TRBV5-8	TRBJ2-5	ASSGTGFRVETQY
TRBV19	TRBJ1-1	ASSIRQGQAF
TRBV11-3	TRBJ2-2	ASSTGRGTGELF
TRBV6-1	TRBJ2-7	ASSEALRSSGSSYEQY
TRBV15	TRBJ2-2	ATSREAGVAGELF
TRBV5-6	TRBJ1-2	ASSYPAGQSYGYT
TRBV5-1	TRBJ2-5	ASSFTEATGTQY
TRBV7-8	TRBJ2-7	ASSLGVSGVSYEQY
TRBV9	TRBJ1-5	ASSVDQGQPQH
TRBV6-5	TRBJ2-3	ASSYATPSTDTQY
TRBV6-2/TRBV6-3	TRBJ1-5	ASSPPDGGPPQH
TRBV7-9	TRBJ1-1	ASSAQGKNTEAF
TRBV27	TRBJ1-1	ASSSPRITGLDTTEAF
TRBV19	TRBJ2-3	ASSIGATQY
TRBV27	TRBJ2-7	ASSRSSSGRAYEQY
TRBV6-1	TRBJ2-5	ASSEGTGALGTQY
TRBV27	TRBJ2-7	ASSFLAGVVNEQY
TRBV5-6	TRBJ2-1	ASSLPPFYNEQF
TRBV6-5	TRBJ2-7	ASSYTRDSYEQY
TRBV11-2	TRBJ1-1	ASSLRAGEHTEAF
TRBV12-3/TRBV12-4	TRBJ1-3	ASSKTRDTIY
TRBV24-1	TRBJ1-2	ATSDLRDNDGYT
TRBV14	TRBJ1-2	ASSPDRGQGGYT
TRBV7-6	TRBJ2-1	ASSSPESSYNEQF
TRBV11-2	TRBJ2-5	ASSLDSYAETQY
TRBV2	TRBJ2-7	ASLGQGKGSYEQY
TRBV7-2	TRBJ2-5	ASSPGPGKGQETQY
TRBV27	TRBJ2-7	ASSSHRQGGLYEQY
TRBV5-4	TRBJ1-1	ASSLEVRRATEAF
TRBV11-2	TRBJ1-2	ASSLGQGVDYGYT
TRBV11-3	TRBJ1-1	ASSLRGMNTEAF
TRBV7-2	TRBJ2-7	ASGGSFWTNEQY
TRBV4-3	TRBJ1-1	ASSQDGGNTEAF
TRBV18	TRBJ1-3	ASSPAQGSGNTIY
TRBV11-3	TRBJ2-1	ASSQGSTSGTYNEQF
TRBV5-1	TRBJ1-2	ASSPEDSNYGYT
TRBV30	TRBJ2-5	AWSFGLAARHFQETQY
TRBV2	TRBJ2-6	ASIRDRDGANVLT